This passage covers 23 T cell receptor beta chains from one sample sequenced in a study of T cells in women clearing cervical HPV infection. Clones were read by immunoSEQ multiplex PCR, and TCRdb kept only the in-frame ones, dropping some. Here the sample table reports about 22,000 clones. Material: blood buffy coat. These TCRs come from a woman between 18 and 75 years old with a cervical HPV16 infection that either progressed to CIN3+ or cleared (not recorded which).

Of note for this clone: Coverage ceases 3 residues before the CDR3 finishes, and the germline J gene fills in the end. J is TRBJ2-5 and V is TRBV5-4, with D possibly matching TRBD2 (5 bases). The CDR3 has 13 residues. The germline V gene has CDR1 SGHNT and CDR2 YYREEE (reference sequence). V was pared by 4 bases and J by 1 base, with 8 bases between. Incomplete CDR3 DNA: TGTGCCAGCAGCCGGACTTTCCAAGAGACC. This sequence encodes CASSRTFQET. The full CDR3 protein reads CASSRTFQETQYF.

Note on this clone: From the germline J gene comes the end of the CDR3, since the read stops 3 residues before it. The rearrangement links TRBV14 to TRBJ1-2; D unresolved. CDR3 length: 13 amino acids. With 3 bases removed from V and 4 bases from J, the gap between germline ends came to 9 bases. Germline loops: CDR1 SGHDN, CDR2 FVKESK. CDR3 protein: CASSQSTPYGYTF. Partial CDR3 DNA: TGTGCCAGCAGCCAGTCGACACCCTATGGC. Variable domain in full (rest from reference TRBV14 and TRBJ1-2): EAGVTQFPSHSVIEKGQTVTLRCDPISGHDNLYWYRRVMGKEIKFLLHFVKESKQDESGMPNNRFLAERTGGTYSTLKVQPAELEDSGVYFCASSQSTPYGYTFGSGTRLTVV.

Notes on this clone: From the germline J gene comes the end of the CDR3, since the read stops 3 residues before it. This chain joins TRBV7-2 and TRBJ1-2; D call uncertain. The V end was cut by 5 bases, the J end by 1 base, with 11 bases between. The CDR3 covers 14 residues. The V gene's germline CDR1 is SGHTA and CDR2 FQGNSA. The CDR3 loop is CASSQASGNYGYTF. The DNA read from the CDR3 is TGTGCCAGCAGCCAGGCGAGCGGTAACTATGGC.

Concerning this clone itself: The read terminates 3 residues before the CDR3 end, so the remaining end is supplied by the germline J gene. This chain joins TRBV2 and TRBJ1-2; TRBD1 agrees at 12 bases. The trim removed 4 bases at V and 4 bases at J, leaving 7 bases unmatched. The CDR3 has 16 residues. The V gene's germline CDR1 is SNHLY and CDR2 FYNNEI. The CDR3 region is CASSGGQGARGYGYTF. The sequenced CDR3 bases are TGTGCCAGCAGTGGGGGACAGGGGGCGCGTGGCTATGGC.

Of note for this clone: The read is 3 residues too short to cover the CDR3 end, so that end is filled in from the germline J gene. The V and J genes are TRBV7-6 and TRBJ2-5; 10 bases align to TRBD1. Per the germline V gene, CDR1 is SGHVS and CDR2 is FNYEAQ. Trimming took 5 bases from V and 3 from J; bases not matched to a gene: 6. The CDR3 consists of 15 residues. CDR3 region: CASSGAGTGEETQYF. The covered CDR3 bases are TGTGCCAGCAGCGGGGCCGGGACAGGGGAAGAGACC.

Comments on this clone: The CDR3 end is not reached by the read, which stops 3 residues before it; the germline J gene fills it in. The chain couples TRBV5-6 to TRBJ2-4, with 8 positions matching TRBD2. The CDR3 is 13 residues long. In germline, CDR1 is SGHDT, CDR2 YYEEEE. CDR3 loop: CASSSGLGRDQYF. Incomplete CDR3 DNA: TGTGCCAGCAGCTCGGGACTAGGGCGGGAT.

In the case of this clone: The read finishes 3 residues shy of the CDR3 end, and the germline J gene is used to complete it. The genes are TRBV6-2 or TRBV6-3 and TRBJ1-1; TRBD1 matches 9 bases. The CDR3 contains 15 residues. The germline V gene encodes CDR1 MNHEY and CDR2 SVGEGT. J was trimmed by 6 bases and V by 6 bases; bases with no gene match: 11. The CDR3 DNA, read in part, is TGTGCCAGCAGAAACCCGACAGGGGGTGTCTCTGAA. This translates into CASRNPTGGVSE. The whole CDR3 reads CASRNPTGGVSEAFF.

CDR3 sequence reads: CASSLLAGVQYEQYF. The covered CDR3 bases are TGTGCCAGCAGCCTCCTAGCGGGAGTACAGTACGAG. The J gene is TRBJ2-7, the V gene TRBV7-2, with 10 bases that match TRBD2. The read stops 3 residues short of the end of the CDR3; the missing end is completed from the germline J gene. CDR1 is SGHTA and CDR2 is FQGNSA in the germline V gene. The CDR3 loop spans 15 amino acids. The V and J ends lost 5 bases and 4 bases, in that order; junction bases with no gene match: 8.

As concerns this clone: The CDR3 extends 3 residues past the end of the read, so its final part is completed from the germline J gene. The chain has TRBV20-1 and TRBJ2-5, with 7 bases identical to TRBD2. Trimming cost V 2 bases and J 5 bases; bases outside gene matches: 14. Germline assignment: CDR1 DFQATT and CDR2 SNEGSKA (reference sequence). The CDR3 is 16 amino acids. CDR3 residues: CSARPRPSGGGETQYF. CDR3 bases read: TGCAGTGCTAGACCCCGCCCTAGCGGCGGAGGTGAGACC.

Comments on this clone: The read halts 3 residues ahead of the CDR3 end, with the missing end drawn from the germline J gene. The genes are TRBV30 and TRBJ1-2, with unresolved D. Germline CDR1 reads GTSNPN; CDR2 reads SVGIG (reference sequence). The CDR3 runs 10 residues. V was shortened by 3 bases and J by 7 bases, with 6 bases between the two germline ends. The DNA read from the CDR3 is TGTGCCTGGAGAAAAGGTGGC. Protein sequence: CAWRKGG. The full CDR3 is CAWRKGGYTF.

A note on this clone: Coverage ceases 3 residues before the CDR3 finishes, and the germline J gene fills in the end. The chain links TRBV7-3 to TRBJ2-1; TRBD2 matches 7 bases. This CDR3 has 15 amino acids. V was clipped by 1 base and J by 8 bases; unmatched bases: 8. Germline CDR1 is SGHTA and CDR2 is FQGTGA. The DNA read from the CDR3 is TGTGCCAGCAGCTTAAGAGGCGGGAGAATCGATGAG. Amino acid sequence: CASSLRGGRIDE. The entire CDR3 protein is CASSLRGGRIDEQFF.

Worth noting for this clone: The read finishes 3 residues shy of the CDR3 end, and the germline J gene is used to complete it. The chain is built from TRBV30 and TRBJ2-3, with TRBD2 matching over 10 bases. The CDR3 has 15 residues. The germline gives CDR1 GTSNPN, CDR2 SVGIG (reference sequence). V shed 1 base, J shed 6 bases, and the junction held 7 bases outside the gene matches. The CDR3 sequence is CAWSGASGRSDTQYF. The CDR3 bases that were read are TGTGCCTGGAGTGGGGCTAGCGGGAGATCGGATACG.

CDR3 sequence reads: CASSESIPSPAGGFYNEQFF. CDR3 bases read: TGCGCCAGCAGTGAGTCAATTCCCTCCCCAGCGGGAGGGTTTTACAATGAG. The rearrangement uses TRBV10-1 and TRBJ2-1; the match to TRBD2 covers 10 bases. From the germline J gene comes the end of the CDR3, since the read stops 3 residues before it. Germline values: CDR1 WNHNN, CDR2 SYGVQD (reference sequence). The junction had 15 bases not matched to a gene; V was cut back by 0 bases and J by 4 bases. The CDR3 length is 20 residues.

Remarks on this clone: The read is 3 residues too short to cover the CDR3 end, so that end is filled in from the germline J gene. The rearrangement uses TRBV10-3 and TRBJ2-5, with D unclear. CDR3 length equals 12 residues. Germline CDR1 and CDR2: ENHRY and SYGVKD. V dropped 6 bases and J dropped 1 base, with 6 bases sitting between them. CDR3 bases read: TGTGCCATCAGCAAGCCCCAAGAGACC. Protein product: CAISKPQET. The CDR3 as a whole reads CAISKPQETQYF.

The CDR3 bases that were read are TGCGCCAGCAGCACCTCCGGGACAGCCTTCTACGAG. Translation gives CASSTSGTAFYE. The entire CDR3 reads CASSTSGTAFYEQYF. V usage is TRBV5-1 and J usage is TRBJ2-7, with 7 bases fitting TRBD1. The sequenced fragment ends 3 residues before the CDR3 boundary, so the rest is inferred from the germline J gene. CDR1 is SGHRS and CDR2 is YFSETQ in the germline V gene. The V segment lost 4 bases and the J segment 3 bases; nucleotides outside the gene matches: 10. The CDR3 extends over 15 amino acids.

Turning to this clone: Coverage ceases 3 residues before the CDR3 finishes, and the germline J gene fills in the end. V gene TRBV7-9 combines with J gene TRBJ1-1; unclear D gene. CDR3 length: 12 amino acids. The germline CDR1 and CDR2 sequences are SEHNR and FQNEAQ (reference sequence). This CDR3 reads CASSLDSWRAFF. The sequenced part of the CDR3 DNA is TGTGCCAGCAGCTTAGACAGCTGGAGA.

Concerning this clone itself: Read data end 3 residues before the CDR3 end; the end is taken from the germline J gene. The V call is TRBV7-3, the J call TRBJ2-2; 10 positions agree with TRBD2. V trimming: 1 base; J trimming: 1 base; junction bases outside the gene matches: 0. This CDR3 comprises 16 residues. Germline CDR1 reads SGHTA; CDR2 reads FQGTGA. The CDR3 DNA, read in part, is TGTGCCAGCAGCTTAAGACTAGCGGGGAACACCGGGGAG. The encoded protein is CASSLRLAGNTGE. Given in full, the CDR3 is CASSLRLAGNTGELFF.

Turning to this clone: The read comes to an end 3 residues before the CDR3 does, leaving the germline J gene to fill in the end. The rearrangement uses TRBV5-1 and TRBJ2-1, with TRBD2 identical over 10 bases. V lost 4 bases and J lost 4; bases outside the gene matches: 14. Germline CDR1 is SGHRS and CDR2 is YFSETQ. CDR3 length: 18 residues. The CDR3 here is CASSRVWGLAGVYNEQFF. The sequenced part of the CDR3 DNA is TGCGCCAGCAGCCGCGTGTGGGGGCTAGCGGGAGTATACAATGAG.

As concerns this clone: The read terminates 3 residues before the CDR3 end, so the remaining end is supplied by the germline J gene. V and J are TRBV5-1 and TRBJ2-3, with TRBD1 matching over 7 bases. This CDR3 is built from 16 residues. The V gene's germline CDR1 is SGHRS and CDR2 YFSETQ. Trimming cost V 4 bases and J 1 base; bases outside gene matches: 9. Partial CDR3 DNA: TGCGCCAGCAGCCATTCACCGGGACAGCGCACAGATACG. As protein: CASSHSPGQRTDT. In full, the CDR3 is CASSHSPGQRTDTQYF.

CDR3 sequence: CSASPNTNSYEQYF. The covered CDR3 bases are TGCAGCGCTAGTCCCAACACTAACTCCTACGAG. V gene TRBV29-1 combines with J gene TRBJ2-7; the D is unclear. The read ends 3 residues early relative to the CDR3; the germline J gene fills the gap. This CDR3 spans 14 amino acids. V was shortened by 7 bases and J by 0 bases, with 16 bases between the two germline ends. The V gene's germline CDR1 is SQVTM and CDR2 ANQGSEA.

Concerning this clone itself: The CDR3 end lies 3 residues beyond the end of the read and is filled in from the germline J gene. The same CDR3 also results from other DNA sequences found in this sample. The chain combines TRBV5-1 with TRBJ1-5, with D possibly matching TRBD1 (6 bases). Deletions cut 4 bases from V and 4 bases from J, with 12 bases between. Per germline, CDR1 SGHRS and CDR2 YFSETQ. This CDR3 has 14 residues. CDR3 protein: CASSLQGGNQPQHF. The CDR3 bases that were read are TGCGCCAGCAGCCTACAGGGTGGTAATCAGCCC.

CDR3 DNA (partial): TGTGCCAGCAGCCCTACGCACAGGGATGGAAACACC. Residues: CASSPTHRDGNT. The whole CDR3 sequence is CASSPTHRDGNTIYF. The rearrangement uses TRBV14 and TRBJ1-3; perhaps TRBD1 as D (6 bases). From the germline J gene comes the end of the CDR3, since the read stops 3 residues before it. V was shortened by 4 bases and J by 3 bases, with 13 bases between the two germline ends. Germline V gene data show CDR1 as SGHDN and CDR2 as FVKESK. The CDR3 is made up of 15 amino acids.

Concerning this clone itself: The read stops 3 residues short of the end of the CDR3; the missing end is completed from the germline J gene. V is TRBV28 and J is TRBJ1-5; tentative D call: TRBD1 (5 bases). The V end lost 5 bases, the J end lost 0 bases, and 23 bases lay between the germline ends. The V gene's germline CDR1 is MDHEN and CDR2 SYDVKM. The CDR3 is made up of 19 amino acids. The CDR3 protein is CASSRGTLSGDSSNQPQHF. The part of the CDR3 DNA that was read is TGTGCCAGCAGTCGCGGGACTCTAAGTGGTGATAGTAGCAATCAGCCC.